A selection of T cell receptor beta chains follows, all from one sample in a study of shared clonotypes between healthy human individuals. The assay was immunoSEQ multiplex PCR, and TCRdb's table has in-frame clones only and misses some. The sample includes about 2 million clones, 85% to 95% seen only once; the top ten take around 1.1%. Sequenced: naive CD8+ T cells sorted from blood. These receptors were taken from a man younger than 35 in good health. The CDR3 runs from the conserved cysteine through the conserved F or W. Fields, in order: V gene, D gene, J gene, CDR3 protein. D genes are given only for firm matches.

v_gene: TRBV11-2; d_gene: TRBD2; j_gene: TRBJ2-7; CDR3aa: CASSPWTSGRPTYEQYF
v_gene: TRBV19; d_gene: .; j_gene: TRBJ1-5; CDR3aa: CASSMSGGAQHF
v_gene: TRBV20-1; d_gene: .; j_gene: TRBJ1-5; CDR3aa: CSARAGQPQHF
v_gene: TRBV9; d_gene: TRBD1; j_gene: TRBJ1-1; CDR3aa: CASSLTGTGATEAFF
v_gene: TRBV10-2; d_gene: .; j_gene: TRBJ2-1; CDR3aa: CASSDGGEQFF
v_gene: TRBV7-9; d_gene: .; j_gene: TRBJ2-7; CDR3aa: CASSPFSGPSYEQYF
v_gene: TRBV18; d_gene: .; j_gene: TRBJ1-2; CDR3aa: CASSRSGNYGYTF
v_gene: TRBV7-6; d_gene: TRBD2; j_gene: TRBJ2-3; CDR3aa: CASSLVGGAKDTQYF
v_gene: TRBV19; d_gene: TRBD1; j_gene: TRBJ2-7; CDR3aa: CATRQGKGEQYF
v_gene: TRBV5-1; d_gene: .; j_gene: TRBJ2-1; CDR3aa: CASSLLTGLSSYNEQFF
v_gene: TRBV30; d_gene: TRBD1; j_gene: TRBJ2-3; CDR3aa: CAWSGARTGDWSDTQYF
v_gene: TRBV6-1; d_gene: .; j_gene: TRBJ1-4; CDR3aa: CASRAILSGEKLFF
v_gene: TRBV4-3; d_gene: .; j_gene: TRBJ2-3; CDR3aa: CASSQDHGGDTDTQYF
v_gene: TRBV5-4; d_gene: TRBD1; j_gene: TRBJ1-6; CDR3aa: CASTQGADIPLHF
v_gene: TRBV27; d_gene: TRBD1; j_gene: TRBJ2-1; CDR3aa: CASSLLGTGSHEQFF
v_gene: TRBV11-1; d_gene: .; j_gene: TRBJ2-3; CDR3aa: CASSLYGDTQYF